Shown below are 13 T cell receptor beta chains from a single sample sequenced in a study of T cell repertoires in cytomegalovirus infection. No antigen has been identified for these receptors. TCRdb re-derived calls from the reads in MiXCR, one entry per CDR3 protein. The table lists over 250,000 distinct CDR3 sequences, about 20% of them singletons, with about 20% in the top ten. Specimen: cultured PBMCs, collected from culture after CMV antigen stimulation. These TCRs come from a human donor in good health (CMV status not recorded). Some clones in this sample may be carry-over from other donors' samples.

In its sample, this clonotype was seen a few times. V usage is TRBV19 and J usage is TRBJ1-1; 7 nucleotides line up with TRBD1. Germline trimming cut 7 bases from V and 1 base from J; bases unmatched to any gene: 6. CDR3 length: 14 amino acids. Germline CDR1 LNHDA, CDR2 SQIVND (reference sequence). The CDR3: CASNYPGGNTEAFF. CDR3 coding DNA: TGTGCCAGTAACTACCCAGGGGGGAACACTGAAGCTTTCTTT.

The chain recombines TRBV2 with TRBJ1-1; D possibly corresponds to TRBD1 (5 bases). The germline V gene encodes CDR1 SNHLY and CDR2 FYNNEI. The germline V and J ends were trimmed by 3 bases and 5 bases, with 10 bases remaining between them. CDR3 length: 13 residues. CDR3 bases: TGTGCCAGCAGTGACGGCGGGGGAACTGAAGCTTTCTTT. Its protein product is CASSDGGGTEAFF.

The chain is built from TRBV10-3 and TRBJ2-1; possibly TRBD1 for D (5 bases). Germline CDR1 and CDR2: ENHRY and SYGVKD. There are 14 residues in the CDR3. With 8 bases removed from V and 8 bases from J, the gap between germline ends came to 19 bases. The CDR3 protein is CAIRPATAGDEQFF. The CDR3, as DNA: TGTGCCATCCGCCCAGCGACAGCTGGGGATGAGCAGTTCTTC.

The DNA for the CDR3 is TGTGCCAGCAGCCCAAGCTTCTATGGAAACACCATATATTTT. It encodes CASSPSFYGNTIYF. The V and J genes are TRBV7-9 and TRBJ1-3; no clear D. The germline gives CDR1 SEHNR, CDR2 FQNEAQ (reference sequence). CDR3 length: 14 amino acids. V was cut by 5 bases and J by 3 bases, with 11 bases left in between.

V usage is TRBV5-1 and J usage is TRBJ2-1; D gene unclear. The CDR3 runs to 12 residues. Per the germline V gene, CDR1 is SGHRS and CDR2 is YFSETQ. The V and J ends lost 0 bases and 4 bases respectively, with 2 bases between them. Here the CDR3 DNA reads TGCGCCAGCAGCTTGGTTTACAATGAGCAGTTCTTC. Amino acids: CASSLVYNEQFF.

This clonotype was recorded only once. The V gene is TRBV6-1, the J gene TRBJ2-7; the match to TRBD1 covers 7 bases. From germline, CDR1 is MNHNS and CDR2 SASEGT. The CDR3 runs 15 residues. V was pared by 5 bases and J by 0 bases, with 7 bases of the junction left unmatched. CDR3 region: CASSYRDSTSYEQYF. CDR3 bases: TGTGCCAGCAGTTACCGGGACAGTACCTCCTACGAGCAGTACTTC.

This clonotype has at least ten counts. The chain recombines TRBV12-3 or TRBV12-4 with TRBJ2-1; the D gene is possibly TRBD1 (6 bases). V shed 6 bases and J shed 5 bases, with 14 bases lying between them. This CDR3 comprises 14 residues. The CDR3 nucleotides are TGTGCCAGCAGGAAAACTACAGGGAACAATGAGCAGTTCTTC. It specifies CASRKTTGNNEQFF.

This clonotype was recorded once. The V gene is TRBV7-2, the J gene TRBJ2-3, with D possibly TRBD1 on 6 matching bases. The CDR3 covers 14 residues. CDR1 and CDR2 from the germline V gene are SGHTA and FQGNSA. Between the trimmed V and J ends, which lost 7 bases and 0 bases, there was a span of 11 bases. CDR3 in amino acids: CASIQGSSTDTQYF. The CDR3 DNA reads as TGTGCCAGCATCCAGGGGTCTAGCACAGATACGCAGTATTTT. The entire variable domain, with the rest obtained from reference TRBV7-2 and TRBJ2-3, is as follows: GAGVSQSPSNKVTEKGKDVELRCDPISGHTALYWYRQSLGQGLEFLIYFQGNSAPDKSGLPSDRFSAERTGGSVSTLTIQRTQQEDSAVYLCASIQGSSTDTQYFGPGTRLTVL.

This clonotype has at least ten counts. The rearrangement joins TRBV7-9 to TRBJ2-1, with 11 bases matching TRBD2. V shed 2 bases, J shed 8 bases, and the junction held 8 bases outside the gene matches. Germline V lookup: CDR1 SEHNR, CDR2 FQNEAQ (reference sequence). CDR3 length: 16 amino acids. The CDR3 protein is CASSLNLAGGSDEQFF. CDR3 in DNA: TGTGCCAGCAGCTTAAATCTAGCGGGAGGTAGCGATGAGCAGTTCTTC.

The J gene is TRBJ1-2, the V gene TRBV30; D uncertain. The CDR3 runs 13 residues. Trimming cost V 4 bases and J 4 bases, with 13 bases left between them. CDR1 and CDR2 from the germline V gene are GTSNPN and SVGIG (reference sequence). The CDR3 region is CAWIGEIAYGYTF. As DNA, the CDR3 is TGTGCCTGGATCGGGGAGATTGCCTATGGCTACACCTTC.

The chain uses TRBV19 and TRBJ1-6; 8 positions agree with TRBD1. The junction had 8 bases not matched to a gene; V was cut back by 6 bases and J by 7 bases. Germline CDR1 reads LNHDA; CDR2 reads SQIVND (reference sequence). The CDR3 runs 15 residues. DNA for the CDR3: TGTGCCAGTAGCCAAGGAGGACAGGGCAATTCACCCCTCCACTTT. The encoded protein is CASSQGGQGNSPLHF.

J is TRBJ1-2 and V is TRBV19, with TRBD1 as a possible D gene (6 bases). V dropped 7 bases and J dropped 0 bases, with 15 bases sitting between them. The CDR3 is 15 residues long. Germline CDR1 is LNHDA and CDR2 is SQIVND (reference sequence). The CDR3 sequence is CASIPGGPPNYGYTF. In nucleotides, the CDR3 is TGTGCCAGTATCCCCGGGGGCCCACCTAACTATGGCTACACCTTC.

This clonotype was seen a handful of times. J is TRBJ2-5 and V is TRBV12-5; 10 nucleotides align to TRBD2. Germline V gene data show CDR1 as LGHNT and CDR2 as FRNRAP. This CDR3 comprises 13 residues. V was clipped by 5 bases and J by 5 bases; unmatched bases: 2. CDR3 coding DNA: TGTGCTAGTGGTCTAGCGGGAGTTGAGACCCAGTACTTC. Protein: CASGLAGVETQYF.